This passage covers 29 T cell receptor beta chains from one sample sequenced in a study of T cells in Graves' hyperthyroidism and ophthalmopathy. There were TCR beta CDR3 regions amplified from RNA transcripts. A first-round RT-PCR of the TCR CDR3 used the HTBI primer set. TCRdb re-called the multiplex PCR reads through MiXCR, storing one row per CDR3 protein. Of hundreds of thousands of distinct CDR3 sequences detected, roughly 37% appear once; the ten largest clones hold over 8%. The source material was blood. These receptors were obtained from a man aged 18 to 35 with Graves' hyperthyroidism.

The genes are TRBV2 and TRBJ1-5, with D unresolved. The germline gives CDR1 SNHLY, CDR2 FYNNEI. Trimming left V 9 bases short and J 2 bases short, with 11 bases between. The CDR3 has 13 amino acids. This CDR3 is CASKDGGNQPQHF. CDR3 nucleotides: TGTGCCAGTAAAGACGGAGGCAATCAGCCCCAGCATTTT.

The chain couples TRBV19 to TRBJ2-5, with D perhaps given as TRBD1 or TRBD2 (5 bases each). Trimming stripped 9 bases from V and 0 bases from J, with 14 bases between. Germline CDR1 reads LNHDA; CDR2 reads SQIVND (reference sequence). The CDR3 extends over 14 amino acids. The CDR3 nucleotides read TGTGCCAGCTCACTATGGGGGTACCAAGAGACCCAGTACTTC. It codes for CASSLWGYQETQYF.

In its sample, this clonotype was seen many times. V usage is TRBV7-6 and J usage is TRBJ1-5, with 7 positions matching TRBD1. V dropped 4 bases and J dropped 2; count of bases not matched to a gene: 11. The germline gives CDR1 SGHVS, CDR2 FNYEAQ. CDR3 length equals 17 residues. CDR3 sequence reads: CASSSGRQGGCNQPQHF. Written as DNA, the CDR3 is TGTGCCAGCAGCTCAGGGAGACAGGGTGGATGCAATCAGCCCCAGCATTTT.

With regard to this clonotype: Relative to the germline gene, one junction end is altered; a read error may explain this. The genes are TRBV19 and TRBJ1-5; TRBD1 agrees at 8 bases. This CDR3 is built from 15 residues. The germline V gene encodes CDR1 LNHDA and CDR2 SQIVND (reference sequence). The CDR3 nucleotides are TGCGCCAGCAGCCAGCCGGGACAGGACAATCAGCCCCAGCATTTT. It encodes CASSQPGQDNQPQHF.

The gene calls are TRBV20-1 and TRBJ1-5, with a tentative D call TRBD1 (6 bases). This CDR3 is built from 17 residues. The germline CDR1 and CDR2 sequences are DFQATT and SNEGSKA (reference sequence). V was shortened by 2 bases and J by 2 bases, with 19 bases between the two germline ends. CDR3 residues: CSARPPKGGGGNQPQHF. CDR3 bases: TGCAGTGCTAGACCTCCAAAAGGAGGGGGAGGCAATCAGCCCCAGCATTTT.

The rearrangement joins TRBV25-1 to TRBJ2-5; D gene ambiguous. Trimming took off 1 base at V and 4 bases at J, with 10 bases between the two ends. The CDR3 totals 14 residues. Germline values: CDR1 MGHDK, CDR2 SYGVNS. The CDR3 loop reads CASSESGPVETQYF. The DNA of the CDR3 is TGTGCCAGCAGTGAATCAGGACCGGTAGAGACCCAGTACTTC.

The sample holds many counts of this clonotype. The chain has TRBV29-1 and TRBJ2-7, with a tentative D call TRBD1 (6 bases). In germline, CDR1 is SQVTM, CDR2 ANQGSEA. The CDR3 is 11 amino acids. V gave up 6 bases and J gave up 7 bases, with 13 bases separating them. This CDR3 reads CSVLITGEQYF. The CDR3 nucleotides are TGCAGCGTCCTTATTACAGGGGAGCAGTACTTC.

This clonotype has a handful of counts. CDR3 coding DNA: TGCGCCAGCAGCCAAGAGTCACAGGGGGACACTGAAGCTTTCTTT. Its translation: CASSQESQGDTEAFF. The V and J genes are TRBV4-3 and TRBJ1-1; the match to TRBD1 covers 8 bases. CDR3 length: 15 residues. Losses at the gene ends were 0 bases for V and 3 bases for J; bases not matched to a gene: 3. Germline V CDR1 and CDR2: LGHNA, YSLEER.

This chain uses TRBV12-3 or TRBV12-4 with TRBJ1-4, with TRBD1 matching over 7 bases. This CDR3 has 16 residues. The J segment lost 0 bases and the V segment lost 3 bases, leaving 4 bases of the junction unmatched. CDR3 sequence reads: CASSFVGTATNEKLFF. In DNA form, the CDR3 reads TGTGCCAGCAGTTTTGTCGGGACAGCAACTAATGAAAAACTGTTTTTT.

This clonotype was counted at least ten times. The rearrangement joins TRBV7-2 to TRBJ2-5, with TRBD1 matching over 9 bases. This CDR3 is built from 15 residues. V gave up 5 bases and J gave up 5 bases; unmatched junction bases: 9. The V gene's germline CDR1 is SGHTA and CDR2 FQGNSA. The CDR3 sequence is CASSVRTGESETQYF. In DNA, the CDR3 is TGTGCCAGCAGCGTCAGGACAGGGGAGTCGGAGACCCAGTACTTC. The variable domain in full, completed from reference TRBV7-2 and TRBJ2-5, reads GAGVSQSPSNKVTEKGKDVELRCDPISGHTALYWYRQSLGQGLEFLIYFQGNSAPDKSGLPSDRFSAERTGGSVSTLTIQRTQQEDSAVYLCASSVRTGESETQYFGPGTRLLVL.

This clonotype was counted a single time. V gene TRBV29-1 combines with J gene TRBJ2-7; 7 positions agree with TRBD2. J was trimmed by 5 bases and V by 3 bases; bases with no gene match: 4. The CDR3 extends over 12 amino acids. CDR1 and CDR2 from the germline V gene are SQVTM and ANQGSEA. This CDR3 reads CSVEGGADEQYF. Here the CDR3 DNA reads TGCAGCGTTGAGGGAGGGGCCGACGAGCAGTACTTC.

This clonotype was counted between two and nine times. The V and J genes are TRBV14 and TRBJ2-5; D is possibly TRBD2 (7 bases). Germline CDR1 reads SGHDN; CDR2 reads FVKESK. V was pared by 0 bases and J by 1 base, with 15 bases between. The CDR3 extends over 17 amino acids. CDR3 sequence: CASSQDKGGGPQETQYF. The DNA of the CDR3 is TGTGCCAGCAGCCAAGATAAGGGCGGGGGCCCCCAAGAGACCCAGTACTTC. Full variable domain (missing parts from reference TRBV14 and TRBJ2-5): EAGVTQFPSHSVIEKGQTVTLRCDPISGHDNLYWYRRVMGKEIKFLLHFVKESKQDESGMPNNRFLAERTGGTYSTLKVQPAELEDSGVYFCASSQDKGGGPQETQYFGPGTRLLVL.

This clonotype was found many times. The chain recombines TRBV25-1 with TRBJ1-1; a weak D match, TRBD1 (6 bases). Between the trimmed V and J ends, which lost 7 bases and 4 bases, there was a span of 10 bases. This CDR3 is 12 amino acids long. Germline CDR1 reads MGHDK; CDR2 reads SYGVNS. The CDR3 DNA is TGTGCCAGCAAAGGGGGATCCACTGAAGCTTTCTTT. Amino acids: CASKGGSTEAFF.

Many counts were recorded for this clonotype. The chain employs TRBV29-1 and TRBJ1-5; D is possibly TRBD1 (6 bases). This CDR3 is built from 15 residues. In germline, CDR1 is SQVTM, CDR2 ANQGSEA. Between the trimmed V and J ends, which lost 7 bases and 3 bases, there was a span of 19 bases. CDR3 nucleotide sequence: TGCAGCGCGTCCCCCAGGGGACTCGTCAATCAGCCCCAGCATTTT. Translating it yields CSASPRGLVNQPQHF.

The J gene is TRBJ1-2, the V gene TRBV29-1; no definite D call. Per the germline V gene, CDR1 is SQVTM and CDR2 is ANQGSEA. The germline V and J ends were trimmed by 0 bases and 3 bases, with 8 bases remaining between them. This CDR3 comprises 13 residues. The CDR3 spells CSVEDRAHYGYTF. CDR3 bases: TGCAGCGTTGAAGATCGGGCCCACTATGGCTACACCTTC.

V usage is TRBV5-1 and J usage is TRBJ1-2; 9 bases line up with TRBD1. Germline CDR1 and CDR2: SGHRS and YFSETQ. V was pared by 4 bases and J by 4 bases, with 8 bases of the junction left unmatched. The CDR3 spans 15 residues. The CDR3 spells CASSQGQGVPYGYTF. The CDR3 DNA reads as TGCGCCAGCAGCCAGGGACAGGGCGTCCCCTATGGCTACACCTTC.

This clonotype has more than one count but fewer than ten. One end of the junction is discordant with germline, which a read error may explain. The chain recombines TRBV10-3 with TRBJ1-3; D unresolved. Germline CDR1 and CDR2: ENHRY and SYGVKD. This CDR3 has 13 amino acids. CDR3 bases: TGTGCCAGCAGTTACGAGGGTGGAAACACCATATATTTT. Protein product: CASSYEGGNTIYF.

This clonotype came up many times. The chain carries TRBV7-6 and TRBJ2-5; 7 bases are a match to TRBD1. The ends lost 5 bases at V and 5 bases at J; junction bases unmatched: 14. The CDR3 loop spans 16 amino acids. The V gene's germline CDR1 is SGHVS and CDR2 FNYEAQ. CDR3 in amino acids: CASSTDIGQEWETQYF. The DNA for the CDR3 is TGTGCCAGCAGCACAGATATTGGACAGGAGTGGGAGACCCAGTACTTC.

The CDR3 loop is CASSQDDVTGDQPQHF. The CDR3 region has the DNA TGTGCCAGCAGCCAAGATGATGTGACAGGGGATCAGCCCCAGCATTTT. The rearrangement joins TRBV7-9 to TRBJ1-5, with 8 bases that match TRBD1. Germline assignment: CDR1 SEHNR and CDR2 FQNEAQ (reference sequence). The CDR3 is 16 amino acids. V dropped 5 bases and J dropped 5; count of bases not matched to a gene: 11.

The CDR3, as DNA: TGCAGTGCTAGAAACCAGGACAGGGAAGAAGCCGGGGAGCTGTTTTTT. Translated, it gives CSARNQDREEAGELFF. V usage is TRBV20-1 and J usage is TRBJ2-2, with TRBD1 matching over 8 bases. Germline V lookup: CDR1 DFQATT, CDR2 SNEGSKA (reference sequence). CDR3 size: 16 residues. V lost 2 bases and J lost 6; bases outside the gene matches: 11.

V gene TRBV27 combines with J gene TRBJ2-7; unclear D gene. The germline gives CDR1 MNHEY, CDR2 SMNVEV (reference sequence). CDR3 length: 14 residues. Trimming removed 3 bases from V and 5 bases from J, with 14 bases in between. The CDR3 region is CASSFDRSANEQYF. CDR3 in DNA: TGTGCCAGCAGTTTCGACCGATCAGCGAACGAGCAGTACTTC.

In this sample, this clonotype turned up many times. The J gene is TRBJ1-6, the V gene TRBV2; no firm D call. V was pared by 1 base and J by 0 bases, with 7 bases between. CDR1 is SNHLY, CDR2 FYNNEI, per germline. The CDR3 runs to 16 residues. Here the CDR3 reads CASSEGRYSYNSPLHF. The DNA for the CDR3 is TGTGCCAGCAGTGAAGGGAGGTACTCCTATAATTCACCCCTCCACTTT.

The chain has TRBV7-2 and TRBJ2-5; D not certain. Trimming took 6 bases from V and 5 from J, leaving 16 bases between them. Germline V gene lookup returns CDR1 SGHTA and CDR2 FQGNSA. The CDR3 has 14 residues. The CDR3, as DNA: TGTGCCAGCAGTTACACGGCCGGAACGGAGACCCAGTACTTC. Translated, it gives CASSYTAGTETQYF.

The genes are TRBV10-3 and TRBJ2-7; 8 nucleotides line up with TRBD1. V gave up 5 bases and J gave up 3 bases; unmatched junction bases: 9. The CDR3 runs to 15 residues. Germline CDR1 is ENHRY and CDR2 is SYGVKD. CDR3 in amino acids: CAISHPRTGYYEQYF. Written as DNA, the CDR3 is TGTGCCATCAGTCACCCCCGGACAGGGTACTACGAGCAGTACTTC.

This chain joins TRBV6-5 and TRBJ2-7, with a weak D call TRBD1 (5 bases). V gave up 4 bases and J gave up 7 bases, with 17 bases separating them. Germline V lookup: CDR1 MNHEY, CDR2 SVGAGI. The CDR3 consists of 14 residues. DNA for the CDR3: TGTGCCAGCAGTTTCAGGGCTCCCGTAGGGGAGCAGTACTTC. Amino acids: CASSFRAPVGEQYF.

The rearrangement links TRBV7-8 to TRBJ2-2; D is tentatively TRBD1 or TRBD2 (5 bases each). Deletions cut 3 bases from V and 6 bases from J, with 17 bases between. The CDR3 sequence is 16 residues long. Germline lookup yields CDR1 SGHVS and CDR2 FQNEAQ. In DNA, the CDR3 is TGTGCCAGCAGCTTTCGAGACGGGACGTACGCCGGGGAGCTGTTTTTT. Residues: CASSFRDGTYAGELFF.

The table lists this clonotype with a few counts. The CDR3 sequence: CASSSDAAWNQPQHF. Here the CDR3 DNA reads TGTGCCAGCAGTTCCGACGCGGCATGGAATCAGCCCCAGCATTTT. The chain joins TRBV12-3 or TRBV12-4 to TRBJ1-5; D is unresolved. The CDR3 is made up of 15 amino acids. V shed 4 bases and J shed 4 bases, with 14 bases lying between them.

This chain links TRBV6-5 with TRBJ1-2; D is possibly TRBD1 (5 bases). The ends were cut back, 1 base at V and 1 base at J, with 10 bases in the middle. From germline, CDR1 is MNHEY and CDR2 SVGAGI. The CDR3 spans 15 residues. The CDR3 nucleotides read TGTGCCAGCAGTTACTTTGGGGACGGTAACTATGGCTACACCTTC. Its protein product is CASSYFGDGNYGYTF.

This chain uses TRBV9 with TRBJ2-5; 7 bases fit TRBD2. The CDR3 consists of 17 residues. The junction had 17 bases not matched to a gene; V was cut back by 4 bases and J by 5 bases. CDR1 SGDLS and CDR2 YYNGEE come from the germline V gene. For the CDR3, the DNA is TGTGCCAGCAGCCTTCCCATGACTCGAGCGGGGCGGGAGACCCAGTACTTC. This sequence encodes CASSLPMTRAGRETQYF.